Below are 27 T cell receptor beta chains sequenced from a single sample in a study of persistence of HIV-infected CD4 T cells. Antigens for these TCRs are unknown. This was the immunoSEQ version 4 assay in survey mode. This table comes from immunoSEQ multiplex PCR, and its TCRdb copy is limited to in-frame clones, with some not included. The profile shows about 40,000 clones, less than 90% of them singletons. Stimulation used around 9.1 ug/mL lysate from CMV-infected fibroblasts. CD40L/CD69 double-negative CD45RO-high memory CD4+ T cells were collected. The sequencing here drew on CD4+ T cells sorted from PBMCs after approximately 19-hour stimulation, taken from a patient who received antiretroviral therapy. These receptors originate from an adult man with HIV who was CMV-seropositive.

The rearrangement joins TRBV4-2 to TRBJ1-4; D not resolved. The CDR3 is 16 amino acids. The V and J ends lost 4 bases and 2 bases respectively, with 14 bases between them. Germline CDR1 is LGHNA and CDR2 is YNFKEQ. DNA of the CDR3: TGTGCCAGCAGCCCCAAAGGGTCGGTGACTAATGAAAAACTGTTTTTT. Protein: CASSPKGSVTNEKLFF.

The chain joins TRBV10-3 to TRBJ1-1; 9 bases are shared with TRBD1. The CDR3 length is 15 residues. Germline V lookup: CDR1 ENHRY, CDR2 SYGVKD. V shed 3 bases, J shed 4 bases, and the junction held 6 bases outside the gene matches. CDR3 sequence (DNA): TGTGCCATCAGTGATCTGGGACAGGGAACCACTGAAGCTTTCTTT. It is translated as CAISDLGQGTTEAFF.

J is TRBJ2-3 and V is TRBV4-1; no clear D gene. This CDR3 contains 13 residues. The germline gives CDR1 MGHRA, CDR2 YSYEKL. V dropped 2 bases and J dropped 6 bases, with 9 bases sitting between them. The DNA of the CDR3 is TGCGCCAGCAGCCAATCATACCGGGATACGCAGTATTTT. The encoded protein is CASSQSYRDTQYF.

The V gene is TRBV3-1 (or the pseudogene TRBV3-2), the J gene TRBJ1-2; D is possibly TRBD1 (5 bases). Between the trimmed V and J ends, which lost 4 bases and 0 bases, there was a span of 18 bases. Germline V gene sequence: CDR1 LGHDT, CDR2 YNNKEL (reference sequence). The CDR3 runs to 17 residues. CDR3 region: CASSRYHKDRSNYGYTF. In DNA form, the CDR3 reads TGTGCCAGCAGCCGATATCACAAAGACAGATCTAACTATGGCTACACCTTC.

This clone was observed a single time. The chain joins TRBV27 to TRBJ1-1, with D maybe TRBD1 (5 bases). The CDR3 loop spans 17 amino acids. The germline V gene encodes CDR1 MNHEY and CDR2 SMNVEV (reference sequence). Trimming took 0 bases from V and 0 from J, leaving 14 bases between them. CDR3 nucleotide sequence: TGTGCCAGCAGTTTATCCCAGGGACGGCTCTTGAACACTGAAGCTTTCTTT. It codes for CASSLSQGRLLNTEAFF.

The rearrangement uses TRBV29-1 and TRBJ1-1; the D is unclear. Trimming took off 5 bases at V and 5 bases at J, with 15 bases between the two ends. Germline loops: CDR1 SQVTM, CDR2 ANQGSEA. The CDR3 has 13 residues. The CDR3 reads CSVLDGGLTEAFF. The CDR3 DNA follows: TGCAGCGTTTTGGACGGAGGCTTGACTGAAGCTTTCTTT.

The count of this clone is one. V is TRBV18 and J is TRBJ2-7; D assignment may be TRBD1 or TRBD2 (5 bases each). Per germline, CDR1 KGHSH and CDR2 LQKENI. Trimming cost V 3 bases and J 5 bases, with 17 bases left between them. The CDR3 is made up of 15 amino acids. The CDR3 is CASSPTKGPPHEQYF. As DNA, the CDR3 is TGTGCCAGCTCACCGACTAAGGGACCTCCCCACGAGCAGTACTTC. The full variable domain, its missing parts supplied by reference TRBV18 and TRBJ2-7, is NAGVMQNPRHLVRRRGQEARLRCSPMKGHSHVYWYRQLPEEGLKFMVYLQKENIIDESGMPKERFSAEFPKEGPSILRIQQVVRGDSAAYFCASSPTKGPPHEQYFGPGTRLTVT.

The CDR3 nucleotides read TGTGCCAGCAACGGGGGGCAAATGAGTGATACGCAGTATTTT. This codes for CASNGGQMSDTQYF. V usage is TRBV2 and J usage is TRBJ2-3, with D maybe TRBD2 (7 bases). The CDR3 sequence is 14 residues long. V was trimmed by 7 bases and J by 6 bases, leaving 17 bases between them. Germline CDR1 SNHLY, CDR2 FYNNEI.

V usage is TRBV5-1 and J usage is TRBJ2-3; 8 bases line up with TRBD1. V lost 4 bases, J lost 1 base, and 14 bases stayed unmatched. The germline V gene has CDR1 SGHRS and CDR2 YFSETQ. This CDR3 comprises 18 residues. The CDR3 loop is CASSAGTQGTGRTDTQYF. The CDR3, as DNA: TGCGCCAGCAGCGCGGGGACCCAGGGGACAGGACGCACAGATACGCAGTATTTT.

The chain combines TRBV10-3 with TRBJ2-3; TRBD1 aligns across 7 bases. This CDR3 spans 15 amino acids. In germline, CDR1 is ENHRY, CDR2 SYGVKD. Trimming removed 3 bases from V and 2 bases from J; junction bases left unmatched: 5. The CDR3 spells CAISDPGQHTDTQYF. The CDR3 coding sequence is TGTGCCATCAGTGATCCGGGACAGCACACAGATACGCAGTATTTT.

The CDR3 nucleotides read TGTGCCAGCAGCTTCGACAGGGCTGGGGCCAACGTCCTGACTTTC. Translated: CASSFDRAGANVLTF. The chain recombines TRBV7-9 with TRBJ2-6; 7 bases map to TRBD1. The germline CDR1 and CDR2 sequences are SEHNR and FQNEAQ (reference sequence). V dropped 3 bases and J dropped 2; count of bases not matched to a gene: 1. The CDR3 sequence is 15 residues long.

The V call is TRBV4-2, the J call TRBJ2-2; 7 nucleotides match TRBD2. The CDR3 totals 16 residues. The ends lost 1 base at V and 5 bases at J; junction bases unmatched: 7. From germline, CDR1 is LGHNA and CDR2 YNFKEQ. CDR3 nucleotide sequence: TGTGCCAGCAGCCAAGGATTTTTGGGAGGGACCGGGGAGCTGTTTTTT. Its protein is CASSQGFLGGTGELFF.

The CDR3 spells CASSPGRGNEKLFF. DNA for the CDR3: TGTGCCAGCAGCCCTGGGCGGGGAAACGAAAAACTGTTTTTT. V and J are TRBV3-1 (or the pseudogene TRBV3-2) and TRBJ1-4; no reliable D call. Trimming took off 4 bases at V and 8 bases at J, with 14 bases between the two ends. The CDR3 sequence is 14 residues long. Germline CDR1 is LGHDT and CDR2 is YNNKEL (reference sequence).

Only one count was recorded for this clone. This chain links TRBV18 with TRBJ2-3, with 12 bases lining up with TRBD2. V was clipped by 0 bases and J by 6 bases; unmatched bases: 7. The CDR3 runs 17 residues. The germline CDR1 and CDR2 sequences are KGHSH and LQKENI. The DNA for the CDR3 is TGTGCCAGCTCACCACCAACTAGCGGGGGGCCGGAGGATACGCAGTATTTT. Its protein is CASSPPTSGGPEDTQYF.

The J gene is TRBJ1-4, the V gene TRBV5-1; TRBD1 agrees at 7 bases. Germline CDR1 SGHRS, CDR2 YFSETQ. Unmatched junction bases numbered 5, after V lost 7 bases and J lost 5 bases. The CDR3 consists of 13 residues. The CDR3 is CASRQGENEKLFF. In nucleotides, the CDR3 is TGCGCCAGCCGACAGGGAGAGAATGAAAAACTGTTTTTT. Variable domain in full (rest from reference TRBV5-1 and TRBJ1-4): KAGVTQTPRYLIKTRGQQVTLSCSPISGHRSVSWYQQTPGQGLQFLFEYFSETQRNKGNFPGRFSGRQFSNSRSEMNVSTLELGDSALYLCASRQGENEKLFFGSGTQLSVL.

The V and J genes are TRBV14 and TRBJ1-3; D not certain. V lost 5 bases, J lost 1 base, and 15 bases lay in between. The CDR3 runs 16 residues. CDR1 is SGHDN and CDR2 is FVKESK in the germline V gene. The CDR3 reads CASSVRGVFSGNTIYF. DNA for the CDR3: TGTGCCAGCAGCGTAAGAGGAGTCTTTTCTGGAAACACCATATATTTT.

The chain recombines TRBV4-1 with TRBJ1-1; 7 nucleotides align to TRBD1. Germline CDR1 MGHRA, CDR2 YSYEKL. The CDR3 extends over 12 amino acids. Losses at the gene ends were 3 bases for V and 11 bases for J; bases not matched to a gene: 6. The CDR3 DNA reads TGCGCCAGCAGCCAGGTGACAGGGTACGCTTTCTTT. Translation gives CASSQVTGYAFF.

The CDR3 sequence is CASSPLGQANEQYF. CDR3 DNA: TGTGCCAGCAGCCCCCTAGGACAGGCGAACGAGCAGTACTTC. The chain has TRBV14 and TRBJ2-7; 7 bases match TRBD1. The germline V gene has CDR1 SGHDN and CDR2 FVKESK. With 4 bases clipped from V and 5 bases from J, the junction kept 8 bases outside the gene matches. The CDR3 extends over 14 amino acids.

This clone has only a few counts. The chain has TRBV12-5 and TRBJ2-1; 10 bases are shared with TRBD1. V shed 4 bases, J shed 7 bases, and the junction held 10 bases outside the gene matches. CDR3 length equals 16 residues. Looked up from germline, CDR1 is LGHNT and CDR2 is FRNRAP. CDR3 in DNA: TGTGCTAGTGGTTCCGGGACAGGGGTTGGAGGGAATGAGCAGTTCTTC. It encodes CASGSGTGVGGNEQFF. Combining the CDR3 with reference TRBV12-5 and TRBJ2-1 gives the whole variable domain DARVTQTPRHKVTEMGQEVTMRCQPILGHNTVFWYRQTMMQGLELLAYFRNRAPLDDSGMPKDRFSAEMPDATLATLKIQPSEPRDSAVYFCASGSGTGVGGNEQFFGPGTRLTVL.

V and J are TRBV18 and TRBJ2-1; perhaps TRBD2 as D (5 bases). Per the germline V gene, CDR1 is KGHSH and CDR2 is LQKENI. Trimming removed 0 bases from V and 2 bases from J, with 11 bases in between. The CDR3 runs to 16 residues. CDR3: CASSPPRVSAYNEQFF. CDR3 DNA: TGTGCCAGCTCACCACCGAGGGTGTCAGCCTACAATGAGCAGTTCTTC. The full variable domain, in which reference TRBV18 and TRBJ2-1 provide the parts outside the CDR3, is NAGVMQNPRHLVRRRGQEARLRCSPMKGHSHVYWYRQLPEEGLKFMVYLQKENIIDESGMPKERFSAEFPKEGPSILRIQQVVRGDSAAYFCASSPPRVSAYNEQFFGPGTRLTVL.

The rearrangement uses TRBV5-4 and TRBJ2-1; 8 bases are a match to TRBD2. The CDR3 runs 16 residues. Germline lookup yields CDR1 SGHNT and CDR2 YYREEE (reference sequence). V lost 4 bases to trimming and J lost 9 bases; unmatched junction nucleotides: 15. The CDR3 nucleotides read TGTGCCAGCAGCCCGACGGCGTCGGGGGGGCGGAGTGAGCAGTTCTTC. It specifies CASSPTASGGRSEQFF.

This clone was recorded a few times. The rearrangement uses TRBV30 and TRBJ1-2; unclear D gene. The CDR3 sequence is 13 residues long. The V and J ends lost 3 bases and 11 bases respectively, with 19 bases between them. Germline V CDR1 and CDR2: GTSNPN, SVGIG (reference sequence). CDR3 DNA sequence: TGTGCCTGGAGGAGGGAAGAGCGTTCGGCATACACCTTC. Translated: CAWRREERSAYTF.

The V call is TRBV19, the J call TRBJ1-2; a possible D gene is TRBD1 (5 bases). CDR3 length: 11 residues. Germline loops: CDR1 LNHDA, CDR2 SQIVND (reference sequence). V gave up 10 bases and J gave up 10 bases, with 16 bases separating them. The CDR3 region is CATQGGGDYTF. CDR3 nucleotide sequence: TGTGCCACCCAGGGCGGGGGGGACTACACCTTC.

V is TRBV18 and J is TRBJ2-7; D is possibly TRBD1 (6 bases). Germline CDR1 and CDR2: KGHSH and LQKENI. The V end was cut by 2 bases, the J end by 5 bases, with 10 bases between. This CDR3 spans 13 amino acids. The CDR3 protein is CASSPRTADEQYF. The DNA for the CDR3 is TGTGCCAGCTCACCAAGGACAGCCGACGAGCAGTACTTC.

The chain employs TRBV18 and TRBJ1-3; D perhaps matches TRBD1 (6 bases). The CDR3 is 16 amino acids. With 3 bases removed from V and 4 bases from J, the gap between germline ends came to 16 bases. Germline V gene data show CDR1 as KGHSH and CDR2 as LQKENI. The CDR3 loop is CASSPTGYINGNTIYF. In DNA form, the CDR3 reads TGTGCCAGCTCACCTACAGGGTACATTAACGGAAACACCATATATTTT.

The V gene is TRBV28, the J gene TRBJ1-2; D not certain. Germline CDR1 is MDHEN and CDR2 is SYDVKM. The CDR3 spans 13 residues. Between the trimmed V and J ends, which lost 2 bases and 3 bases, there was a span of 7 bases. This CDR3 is CASSLPGYYGYTF. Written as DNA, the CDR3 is TGTGCCAGCAGTTTACCGGGCTACTATGGCTACACCTTC.

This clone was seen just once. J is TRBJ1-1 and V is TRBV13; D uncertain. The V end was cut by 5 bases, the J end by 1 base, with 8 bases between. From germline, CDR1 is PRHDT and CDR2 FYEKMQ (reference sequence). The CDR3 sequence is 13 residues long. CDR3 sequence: CASSLDSNTEAFF. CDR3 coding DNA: TGTGCCAGCAGCCTAGACTCGAACACTGAAGCTTTCTTT.